Included here is one T cell receptor beta chain sequence, with context. The antigen is not known. The CDR3 covers 14 residues. Trimming stripped 4 bases from V and 8 bases from J, with 17 bases between. Germline values: CDR1 SEHNR, CDR2 FQNEAQ (reference sequence). The data originate from a study of graft-versus-host responses after intestinal transplantation. Study-wide background: All recipients got anti-thymocyte globulin induction, then tacrolimus and steroids for about three years.

The assay was immunoSEQ multiplex PCR, and TCRdb's table has in-frame clones only and misses some. The sample has about 85,000 clones; approximately 90% are singletons. The rearrangement uses TRBV7-9 and TRBJ1-2; D not resolved. This TCR was sampled from a human donor who was the organ donor for an intestinal transplant. Sequencing was performed on unstimulated CD8+ T cells sorted from spleen or lymph node cells, taken before transplant. CDR3 sequence (DNA): TGTGCCAGCAGCTCACGTCCTATTTCTAGGGGCTACACCTTC. Protein product: CASSSRPISRGYTF.